This record concerns one T cell receptor beta chain sequence. Authors' data handling: It was from reference gene primer amplification that nucleated cell counts were estimated. Assay: immunoSEQ multiplex PCR; the TCRdb copy retains only in-frame clones and omits some. The V and J calls and clone size were taken over from that table, and D and trimming were inferred from the DNA. The repertoire holds some 160,000 clones, 75% to 80% seen once, with about 14% in the top ten. This sample was taken from a study of blood T cell repertoires in COVID-19. Study-wide background: The study drew acute and convalescent COVID-19 samples from the United States, Italy and Spain. In each case, the material was cDNA or gDNA derived from T cells, B-cell-depleted T cells, or PBMCs.

Sequencing was performed on peripheral blood. The sequence came from a woman older than 75 with acute or convalescent COVID-19.

The CDR3, as DNA: TGTGCCAGCAGCGCGAGCGGGGGCTCCTACGAGCAGTACTTC. This translates into CASSASGGSYEQYF. The rearrangement joins TRBV7-8 to TRBJ2-7; 8 bases fit TRBD2. Looked up from germline, CDR1 is SGHVS and CDR2 is FQNEAQ. This CDR3 comprises 14 residues. Unmatched junction bases numbered 3, after V lost 5 bases and J lost 0 bases.